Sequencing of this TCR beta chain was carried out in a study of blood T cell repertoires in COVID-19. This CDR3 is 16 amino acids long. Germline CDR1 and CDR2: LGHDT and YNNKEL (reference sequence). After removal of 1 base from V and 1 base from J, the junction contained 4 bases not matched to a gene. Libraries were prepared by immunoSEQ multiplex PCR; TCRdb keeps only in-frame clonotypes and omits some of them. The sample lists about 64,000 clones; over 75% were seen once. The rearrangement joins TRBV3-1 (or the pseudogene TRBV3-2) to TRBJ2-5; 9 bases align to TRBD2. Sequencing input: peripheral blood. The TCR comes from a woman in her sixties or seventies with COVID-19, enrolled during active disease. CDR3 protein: CASSQVERGAQETQYF. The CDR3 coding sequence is TGTGCCAGCAGCCAAGTTGAGCGGGGGGCCCAAGAGACCCAGTACTTC.